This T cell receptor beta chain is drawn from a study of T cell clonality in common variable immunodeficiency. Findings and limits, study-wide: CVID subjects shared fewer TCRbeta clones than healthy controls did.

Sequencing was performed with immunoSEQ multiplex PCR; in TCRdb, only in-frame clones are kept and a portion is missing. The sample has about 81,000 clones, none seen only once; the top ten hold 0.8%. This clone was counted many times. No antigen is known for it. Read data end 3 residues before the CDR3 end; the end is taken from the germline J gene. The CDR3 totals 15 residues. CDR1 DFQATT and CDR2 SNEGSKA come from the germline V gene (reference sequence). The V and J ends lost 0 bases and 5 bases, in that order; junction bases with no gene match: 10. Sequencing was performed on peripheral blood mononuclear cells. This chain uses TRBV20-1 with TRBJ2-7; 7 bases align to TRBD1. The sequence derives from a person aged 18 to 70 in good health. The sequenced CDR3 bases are TGCAGTGCTAGAGATTTAAGGGACAGCTTCCACGAG. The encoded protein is CSARDLRDSFHE. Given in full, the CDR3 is CSARDLRDSFHEQYF.